Below are 18 T cell receptor beta chains sequenced from a single sample in a study of cytomegalovirus exposure and HLA in healthy donors. Here immunoSEQ multiplex PCR was the method, and the copy in TCRdb shows in-frame clones only, minus some. The sample includes about 44,000 clones, 80% to 95% of them seen just once. Input material: PBMCs. Receptors originate from a young woman in good health and CMV-seronegative.

The chain combines TRBV30 with TRBJ2-1; D is perhaps TRBD2 (5 bases). V was trimmed by 5 bases and J by 9 bases, leaving 17 bases between them. Germline V gene lookup returns CDR1 GTSNPN and CDR2 SVGIG (reference sequence). The CDR3 spans 13 residues. The CDR3 DNA sequence: TGTGCCTGGTCCCCGGCCTGGAGCGGTGAGCAGTTCTTC. This gives the protein CAWSPAWSGEQFF.

The rearrangement uses TRBV6-6 and TRBJ2-6; perhaps TRBD1 as D (5 bases). V lost 5 bases, J lost 1 base, and 6 bases lay in between. Germline V gives CDR1 MNHNY, CDR2 SVGAGI (reference sequence). The CDR3 loop spans 14 amino acids. CDR3 loop: CASSRGSGANVLTF. The CDR3 DNA follows: TGTGCCAGCAGTAGGGGATCTGGGGCCAACGTCCTGACTTTC.

This chain uses TRBV5-1 with TRBJ2-7, with 9 bases that match TRBD1. The CDR3 runs 13 residues. V trimming: 3 bases; J trimming: 4 bases; junction bases outside the gene matches: 2. Germline V lookup: CDR1 SGHRS, CDR2 YFSETQ. CDR3 sequence reads: CASSSTGGYEQYF. CDR3 coding DNA: TGCGCCAGCAGCTCGACAGGGGGTTACGAGCAGTACTTC.

There are a few counts of this clone. V is TRBV5-4 and J is TRBJ1-4; D possibly corresponds to TRBD1 (5 bases). CDR3 length: 15 residues. The germline V and J ends were trimmed by 4 bases and 8 bases, with 18 bases remaining between them. Per germline, CDR1 SGHNT and CDR2 YYREEE (reference sequence). CDR3 sequence reads: CASSPRAGSGEKLFF. The DNA of the CDR3 is TGTGCCAGCAGCCCACGAGCAGGGTCCGGAGAAAAACTGTTTTTT.

The chain joins TRBV13 to TRBJ2-6; D is possibly TRBD2 (5 bases). Trimming removed 4 bases from V and 0 bases from J, with 16 bases in between. The CDR3 has 18 amino acids. Germline V gene sequence: CDR1 PRHDT, CDR2 FYEKMQ (reference sequence). CDR3 region: CASSSRNGVSSGANVLTF. Written as DNA, the CDR3 is TGTGCCAGCAGCTCCCGTAACGGGGTCAGCTCTGGGGCCAACGTCCTGACTTTC.

The CDR3 DNA reads as TGTGCCAGCAGCCCCAAATCCGGGACAAATCACGAAAAACTGTTTTTT. Translating gives CASSPKSGTNHEKLFF. The genes are TRBV7-6 and TRBJ1-4; tentatively, D is TRBD1 (6 bases). Trimming took 5 bases from V and 8 from J, leaving 21 bases between them. Germline V gene data show CDR1 as SGHVS and CDR2 as FNYEAQ. This CDR3 comprises 16 residues.

The chain links TRBV27 to TRBJ2-2; 14 bases are a match to TRBD2. In germline, CDR1 is MNHEY, CDR2 SMNVEV (reference sequence). This CDR3 is 15 amino acids long. J gave up 7 bases and V 10 bases, and 8 bases lay outside the gene matches. Written as DNA, the CDR3 is TGTGCCACGCGGGGACTAGCGGGGGCGGGCGGGGAGCTGTTTTTT. Translated: CATRGLAGAGGELFF.

The rearrangement uses TRBV7-9 and TRBJ2-1, with 9 positions matching TRBD2. Germline assignment: CDR1 SEHNR and CDR2 FQNEAQ (reference sequence). This CDR3 is 15 amino acids long. V shed 1 base and J 7 bases; nucleotides not matched to a gene: 5. CDR3 sequence: CASSLGLAVVNEQFF. In DNA form, the CDR3 reads TGTGCCAGCAGCTTAGGACTAGCGGTAGTTAATGAGCAGTTCTTC. Supplemented by reference TRBV7-9 and TRBJ2-1, the full variable domain reads DTGVSQNPRHKITKRGQNVTFRCDPISEHNRLYWYRQTLGQGPEFLTYFQNEAQLEKSRLLSDRFSAERPKGSFSTLEIQRTEQGDSAMYLCASSLGLAVVNEQFFGPGTRLTVL.

The chain carries TRBV9 and TRBJ2-7, with 10 bases aligning to TRBD2. CDR1 is SGDLS, CDR2 YYNGEE, per germline. This CDR3 region has 15 residues. V shed 0 bases and J 4 bases; nucleotides not matched to a gene: 4. CDR3 sequence: CASSVGSSGSYEQYF. The CDR3 region has the DNA TGTGCCAGCAGCGTAGGATCTAGCGGGAGTTACGAGCAGTACTTC.

The chain couples TRBV2 to TRBJ1-2; D might be TRBD1 (5 bases). V gave up 10 bases and J gave up 6 bases, with 18 bases separating them. Per the germline V gene, CDR1 is SNHLY and CDR2 is FYNNEI. The CDR3 runs 13 residues. CDR3 in DNA: TGTGCCATTACCAGGGAGGGTTTTCATGGCTACACCTTC. This codes for CAITREGFHGYTF.

This clone was seen a single time. The chain has TRBV13 and TRBJ2-1, with 10 bases lining up with TRBD2. The CDR3 loop spans 17 amino acids. Germline values: CDR1 PRHDT, CDR2 FYEKMQ (reference sequence). J was trimmed by 0 bases and V by 4 bases; bases with no gene match: 6. The CDR3 coding sequence is TGTGCCAGCAGCTGGCGGACTAGCGGACGCTCCTACAATGAGCAGTTCTTC. Its protein is CASSWRTSGRSYNEQFF.

V is TRBV5-1 and J is TRBJ2-5; D may be TRBD2 (6 bases). CDR1 is SGHRS and CDR2 is YFSETQ in the germline V gene. The CDR3 extends over 14 amino acids. With 3 bases removed from V and 1 base from J, the gap between germline ends came to 10 bases. This CDR3 is CASSSGDFQETQYF. CDR3 bases: TGCGCCAGCAGCTCGGGGGACTTCCAAGAGACCCAGTACTTC. Variable domain in full (rest from reference TRBV5-1 and TRBJ2-5): KAGVTQTPRYLIKTRGQQVTLSCSPISGHRSVSWYQQTPGQGLQFLFEYFSETQRNKGNFPGRFSGRQFSNSRSEMNVSTLELGDSALYLCASSSGDFQETQYFGPGTRLLVL.

This chain links TRBV18 with TRBJ1-1; D is possibly TRBD1 (5 bases). Germline V gene sequence: CDR1 KGHSH, CDR2 LQKENI. The CDR3 contains 16 residues. Deletions cut 6 bases from V and 6 bases from J, with 23 bases between. This CDR3 reads CASSQDLRQLFAEAFF. The CDR3, as DNA: TGTGCCAGCTCGCAAGACCTAAGACAGCTCTTCGCTGAAGCTTTCTTT.

Concerning this clone: At one end the junction does not follow the germline gene, possibly because of a read error. The chain couples TRBV5-6 to TRBJ1-6; D is uncertain. Germline V gene lookup returns CDR1 SGHDT and CDR2 YYEEEE. The CDR3 runs 15 residues. The CDR3 DNA follows: TGTGCCAGCAGCTTGGGTTCAGGCCCTAATTCACCCCCCCACTTT. Residues: CASSLGSGPNSPPHF.

The chain joins TRBV6-5 to TRBJ1-1; tentative D call: TRBD1 (5 bases). Trimming left V 4 bases short and J 7 bases short, with 10 bases between. Germline V CDR1 and CDR2: MNHEY, SVGAGI. CDR3 size: 12 residues. CDR3 DNA sequence: TGTGCCAGCAGTTCCTACCAGGGTGAAGCTTTCTTT. Amino acids: CASSSYQGEAFF.

The chain couples TRBV19 to TRBJ1-2; the D is unclear. V was trimmed by 5 bases and J by 9 bases, leaving 10 bases between them. The germline V gene encodes CDR1 LNHDA and CDR2 SQIVND (reference sequence). The CDR3 is 11 residues long. The CDR3 loop is CASSLPGSYTF. CDR3 DNA: TGTGCCAGTAGTCTGCCGGGGAGCTACACCTTC.

CDR3 bases: TGTGCCAGCAGTGAAGGGGAGGGGAGGGGTAGGGGCTACACCTTC. Protein: CASSEGEGRGRGYTF. V usage is TRBV2 and J usage is TRBJ1-2; D may be TRBD1 (5 bases). The germline CDR1 and CDR2 sequences are SNHLY and FYNNEI. This CDR3 is 15 amino acids long. V lost 1 base and J 8 bases, leaving 17 bases between the germline ends.

This sequence joins TRBV28 and TRBJ2-3, with 9 bases fitting TRBD2. Germline lookup yields CDR1 MDHEN and CDR2 SYDVKM. The CDR3 runs 14 residues. The J segment lost 3 bases and the V segment lost 4 bases, leaving 2 bases of the junction unmatched. The CDR3 DNA reads as TGTGCCAGCAGTTCCAGCGGGAGGACAGATACGCAGTATTTT. It is translated as CASSSSGRTDTQYF.